The rows below give T cell receptor beta chains drawn from one sample of a study of blood T cell repertoires in COVID-19. Assay used: immunoSEQ multiplex PCR; TCRdb lists only in-frame clones, some missing. The sample lists fewer than 30,000 clones; more than 80% were seen once. The specimen sequenced was peripheral blood. The receptors were gathered from a man between 60 and 75 years old with acute or convalescent COVID-19. Each CDR3 is given with its conserved first and last residue. Fields, in order: D gene, V gene, J gene, CDR3 length, clone size, CDR3 DNA, CDR3 protein. The D gene is left open where the match is weak. Not every row has a clone size; where given, it reads once, few, many or a size class.

>NA|TRBV2|TRBJ1-1|15|NA
TGTGCCAGCAGTGAAGGGACAAGCGGGTGGACTGAAGCTTTCTTT
CASSEGTSGWTEAFF
>TRBD1|TRBV28|TRBJ2-7|14|few
TGTGCCAGCAGTCGCACGACAGGGTCCTACGAGCAGTACTTC
CASSRTTGSYEQYF
>NA|TRBV28|TRBJ1-5|12|NA
TGTGCCAGCAGTTTACGAGGCCAGCCCCAGCATTTT
CASSLRGQPQHF
>NA|TRBV5-4|TRBJ1-2|18|NA
TGTGCCAGCTTTCGCGTAGGGGGTGGGGTTCTCCCTAACTATGGCTACACCTTC
CASFRVGGGVLPNYGYTF
>TRBD1|TRBV6-6|TRBJ2-4|14|NA
TGTGCCAGCACCGGAACAGGGGATGGAAACATTCAGTACTTC
CASTGTGDGNIQYF
>NA|TRBV7-9|TRBJ2-7|15|NA
TGTGCCAGCAGCTCTAGGAGCGGAAACGCCTACGAGCAGTACTTC
CASSSRSGNAYEQYF
>TRBD1|TRBV28|TRBJ1-2|17|NA
TGTGCCAGCAGTTCAATTAGGGCCGACAGGGAGGACTATGGCTACACCTTC
CASSSIRADREDYGYTF
>TRBD2|TRBV19|TRBJ2-5|16|few
TGTGCCAGTACCCAGACTAGCGGGGGGGCCTTGGAGACCCAGTACTTC
CASTQTSGGALETQYF
>NA|TRBV6-1|TRBJ1-1|14|NA
TGTGCCAGCAGTGAACCGCGGAAGAACACTGAAGCTTTCTTT
CASSEPRKNTEAFF
>NA|TRBV18|TRBJ2-1|17|few
TGTGCCAGCTCACCACCGACAGGTACCAGCTCCTACAATGAGCAGTTCTTC
CASSPPTGTSSYNEQFF
>NA|TRBV2|TRBJ2-7|14|NA
TGTGCCAGCAGTGGTAGACTGCCGTTTGAGGAGCAGTACTTC
CASSGRLPFEEQYF
>NA|TRBV7-9|TRBJ2-2|14|NA
TGTGCCAGCAGCATAAGGGAGGACACCGGGGAGCTGTTTTTT
CASSIREDTGELFF
>NA|TRBV29-1|TRBJ1-2|13|once
TGCAGCGTCCTCGGGGGGGCTCTGTATGGCTACACCTTC
CSVLGGALYGYTF
>TRBD1|TRBV7-8|TRBJ2-7|15|NA
TGTGCCAGCAGTTACAGACAGGGGCCCATCTACGAGCAGTACTTC
CASSYRQGPIYEQYF
>TRBD1|TRBV28|TRBJ1-2|15|NA
TGTGCCAGCAGTTCCGAAGGGACAGGGCGCTATGGCTACACCTTC
CASSSEGTGRYGYTF
>TRBD1|TRBV27|TRBJ1-2|13|NA
TGTGCCAGCAGTTTGGGACAGTTCTATGGCTACACCTTC
CASSLGQFYGYTF